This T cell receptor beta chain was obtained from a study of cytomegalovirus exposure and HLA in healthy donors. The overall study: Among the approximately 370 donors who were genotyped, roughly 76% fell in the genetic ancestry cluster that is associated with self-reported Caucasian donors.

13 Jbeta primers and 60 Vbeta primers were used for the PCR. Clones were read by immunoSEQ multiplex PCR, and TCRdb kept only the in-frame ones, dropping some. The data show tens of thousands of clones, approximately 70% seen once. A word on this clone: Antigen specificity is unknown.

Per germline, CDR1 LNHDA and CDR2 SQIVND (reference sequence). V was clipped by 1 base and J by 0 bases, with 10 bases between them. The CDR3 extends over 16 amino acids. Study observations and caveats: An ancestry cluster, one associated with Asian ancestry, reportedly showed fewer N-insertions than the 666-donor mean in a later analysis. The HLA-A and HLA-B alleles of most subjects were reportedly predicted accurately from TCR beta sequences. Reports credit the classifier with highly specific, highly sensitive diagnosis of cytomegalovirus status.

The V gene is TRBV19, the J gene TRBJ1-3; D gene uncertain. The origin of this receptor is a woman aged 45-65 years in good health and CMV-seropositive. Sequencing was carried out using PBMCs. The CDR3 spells CASSIVPGSSGNTIYF. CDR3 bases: TGTGCCAGTAGTATAGTTCCGGGAAGCTCTGGAAACACCATATATTTT.